This T cell receptor (beta chain) came from a study of T cell repertoires in cytomegalovirus infection. This clonotype showed up just a few times. The junction had 7 bases not matched to a gene; V was cut back by 0 bases and J by 2 bases. This CDR3 is 17 amino acids long. Germline CDR1 and CDR2: MNHEY and SVGAGI. TCRdb redid the calling of the reads with MiXCR, one entry per CDR3 protein. This sample has roughly 640,000 distinct CDR3 sequences, with approximately 24% found just once. Sequencing was carried out using CD8+ T cells from PBMCs. This chain uses TRBV6-5 with TRBJ2-1; 7 bases map to TRBD2. The receptor was derived from a human donor in good health (CMV status not recorded). Some clones in this sample may be carry-over from other donors' samples. CDR3 coding DNA: TGTGCCAGCAGTTACTCGTCGGGGGGTTACGCCTACAATGAGCAGTTCTTC. This codes for CASSYSSGGYAYNEQFF.